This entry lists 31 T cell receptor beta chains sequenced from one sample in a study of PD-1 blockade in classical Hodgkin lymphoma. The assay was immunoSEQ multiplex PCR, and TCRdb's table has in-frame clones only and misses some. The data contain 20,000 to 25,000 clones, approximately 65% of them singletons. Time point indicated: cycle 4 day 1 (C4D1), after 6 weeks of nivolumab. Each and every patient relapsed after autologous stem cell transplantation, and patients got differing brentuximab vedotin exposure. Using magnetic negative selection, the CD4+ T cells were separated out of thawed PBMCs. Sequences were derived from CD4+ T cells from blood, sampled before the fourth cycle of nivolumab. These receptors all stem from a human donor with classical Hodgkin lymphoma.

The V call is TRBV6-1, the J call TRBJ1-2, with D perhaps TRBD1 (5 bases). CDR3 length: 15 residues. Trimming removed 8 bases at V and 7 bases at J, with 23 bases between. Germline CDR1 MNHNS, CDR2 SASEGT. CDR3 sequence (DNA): TGTGCCAGCCTCGCACGAGGCAGGGAGTCGGGTGGCTACACCTTC. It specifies CASLARGRESGGYTF.

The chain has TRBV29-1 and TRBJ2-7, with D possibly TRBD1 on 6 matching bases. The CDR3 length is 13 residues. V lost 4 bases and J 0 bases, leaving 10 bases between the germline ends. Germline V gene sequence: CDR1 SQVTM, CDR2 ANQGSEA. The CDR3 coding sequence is TGCAGCGTTGGCAGGGGAAGCTCCTACGAGCAGTACTTC. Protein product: CSVGRGSSYEQYF.

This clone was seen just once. CDR3 protein: CASSLSGLADYNEQFF. CDR3 DNA: TGTGCCAGCAGTTTATCGGGGCTAGCGGATTACAATGAGCAGTTCTTC. The chain carries TRBV27 and TRBJ2-1; 7 bases fit TRBD2. V lost 0 bases, J lost 4 bases, and 6 bases stayed unmatched. CDR1 is MNHEY and CDR2 is SMNVEV in the germline V gene (reference sequence). This CDR3 contains 16 residues.

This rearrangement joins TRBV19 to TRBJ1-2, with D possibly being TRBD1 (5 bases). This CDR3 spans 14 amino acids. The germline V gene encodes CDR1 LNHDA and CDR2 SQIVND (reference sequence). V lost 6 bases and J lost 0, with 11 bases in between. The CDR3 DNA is TGTGCCAGTAGGATCGACAGAGCTAACTATGGCTACACCTTC. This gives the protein CASRIDRANYGYTF.

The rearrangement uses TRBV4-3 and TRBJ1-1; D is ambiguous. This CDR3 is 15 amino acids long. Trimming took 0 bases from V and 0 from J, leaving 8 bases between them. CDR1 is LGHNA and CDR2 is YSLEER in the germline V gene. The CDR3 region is CASSQEILVNTEAFF. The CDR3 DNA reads TGCGCCAGCAGCCAAGAGATACTTGTGAACACTGAAGCTTTCTTT.

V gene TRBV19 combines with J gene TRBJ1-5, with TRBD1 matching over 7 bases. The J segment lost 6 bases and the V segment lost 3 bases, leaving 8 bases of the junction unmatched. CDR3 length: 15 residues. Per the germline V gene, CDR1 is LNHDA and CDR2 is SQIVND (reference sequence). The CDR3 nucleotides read TGTGCCAGTAGTATGCAGGGGGGCCAGGGTCAGCCCCAGCATTTT. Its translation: CASSMQGGQGQPQHF.

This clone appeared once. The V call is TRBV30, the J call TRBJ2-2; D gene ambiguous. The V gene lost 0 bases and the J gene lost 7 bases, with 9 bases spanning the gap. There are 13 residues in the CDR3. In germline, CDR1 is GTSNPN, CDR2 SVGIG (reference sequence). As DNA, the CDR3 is TGTGCCTGGAGTGTGGTGGCAAACGGGGAGCTGTTTTTT. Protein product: CAWSVVANGELFF. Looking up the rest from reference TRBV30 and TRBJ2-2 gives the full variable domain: SQTIHQWPATLVQPVGSPLSLECTVEGTSNPNLYWYRQAAGRGLQLLFYSVGIGQISSEVPQNLSASRPQDRQFILSSKKLLLSDSGFYLCAWSVVANGELFFGEGSRLTVL.

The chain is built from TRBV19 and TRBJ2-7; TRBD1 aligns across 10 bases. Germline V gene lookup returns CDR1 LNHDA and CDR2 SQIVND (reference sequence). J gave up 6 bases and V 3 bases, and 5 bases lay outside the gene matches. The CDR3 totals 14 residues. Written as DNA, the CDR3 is TGTGCCAGTAGTATCGGGGGGACAGGGGTCGAGCAGTACTTC. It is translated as CASSIGGTGVEQYF. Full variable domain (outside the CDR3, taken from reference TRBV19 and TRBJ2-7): DGGITQSPKYLFRKEGQNVTLSCEQNLNHDAMYWYRQDPGQGLRLIYYSQIVNDFQKGDIAEGYSVSREKKESFPLTVTSAQKNPTAFYLCASSIGGTGVEQYFGPGTRLTVT.

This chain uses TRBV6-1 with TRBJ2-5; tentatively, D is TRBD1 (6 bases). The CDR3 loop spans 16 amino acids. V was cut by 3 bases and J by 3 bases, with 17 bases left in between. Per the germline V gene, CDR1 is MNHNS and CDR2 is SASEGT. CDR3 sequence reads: CASSEWTVYAEETQYF. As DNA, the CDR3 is TGTGCCAGCAGTGAGTGGACAGTCTATGCAGAAGAGACCCAGTACTTC.

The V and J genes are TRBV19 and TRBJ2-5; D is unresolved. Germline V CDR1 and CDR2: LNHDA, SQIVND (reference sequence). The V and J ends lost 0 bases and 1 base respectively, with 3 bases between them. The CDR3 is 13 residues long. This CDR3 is CASSIDSQETQYF. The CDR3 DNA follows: TGTGCCAGTAGTATAGACAGCCAAGAGACCCAGTACTTC.

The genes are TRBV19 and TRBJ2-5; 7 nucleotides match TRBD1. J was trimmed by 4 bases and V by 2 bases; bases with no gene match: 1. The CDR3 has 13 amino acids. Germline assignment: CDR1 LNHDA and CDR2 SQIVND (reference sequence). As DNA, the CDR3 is TGTGCCAGTAGTATAAACAGGGGAGAGACCCAGTACTTC. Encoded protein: CASSINRGETQYF.

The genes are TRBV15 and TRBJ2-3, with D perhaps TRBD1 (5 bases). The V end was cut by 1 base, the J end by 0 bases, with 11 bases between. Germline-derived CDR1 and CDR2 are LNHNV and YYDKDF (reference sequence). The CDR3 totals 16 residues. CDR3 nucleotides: TGTGCCACCAGCAGAGGGAGACAGACTAGCACAGATACGCAGTATTTT. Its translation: CATSRGRQTSTDTQYF.

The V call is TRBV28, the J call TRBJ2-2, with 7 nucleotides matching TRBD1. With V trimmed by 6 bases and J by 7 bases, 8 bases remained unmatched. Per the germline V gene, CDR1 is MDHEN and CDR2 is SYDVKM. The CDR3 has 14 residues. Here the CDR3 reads CASRQDRVGGELFF. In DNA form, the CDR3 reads TGTGCCAGCAGACAAGACAGGGTAGGCGGGGAGCTGTTTTTT.

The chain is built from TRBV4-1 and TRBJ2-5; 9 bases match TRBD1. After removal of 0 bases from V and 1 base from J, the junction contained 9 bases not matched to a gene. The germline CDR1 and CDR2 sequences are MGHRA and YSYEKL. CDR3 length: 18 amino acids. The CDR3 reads CASSQDLGTGRFQETQYF. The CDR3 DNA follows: TGCGCCAGCAGCCAAGATTTGGGGACAGGGCGTTTCCAAGAGACCCAGTACTTC.

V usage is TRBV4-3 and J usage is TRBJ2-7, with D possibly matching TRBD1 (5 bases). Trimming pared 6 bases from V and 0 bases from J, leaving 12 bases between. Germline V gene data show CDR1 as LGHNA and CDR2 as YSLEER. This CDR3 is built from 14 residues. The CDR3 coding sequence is TGCGCCAGCAGGAACAGGCTCGGCTCCTACGAGCAGTACTTC. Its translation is CASRNRLGSYEQYF.

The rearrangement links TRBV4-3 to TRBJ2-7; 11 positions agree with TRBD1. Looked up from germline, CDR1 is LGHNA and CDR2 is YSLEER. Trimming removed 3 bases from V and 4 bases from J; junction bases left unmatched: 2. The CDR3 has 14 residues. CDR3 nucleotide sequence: TGCGCCAGCAGCCAGTGGGACAGGGGGTACGAGCAGTACTTC. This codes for CASSQWDRGYEQYF.

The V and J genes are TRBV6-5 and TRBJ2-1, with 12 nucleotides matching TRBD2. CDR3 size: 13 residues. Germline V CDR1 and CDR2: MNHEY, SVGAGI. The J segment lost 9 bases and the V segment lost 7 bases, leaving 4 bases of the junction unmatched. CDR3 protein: CASKELAGGEQFF. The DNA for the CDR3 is TGTGCCAGCAAAGAACTAGCGGGGGGTGAGCAGTTCTTC.

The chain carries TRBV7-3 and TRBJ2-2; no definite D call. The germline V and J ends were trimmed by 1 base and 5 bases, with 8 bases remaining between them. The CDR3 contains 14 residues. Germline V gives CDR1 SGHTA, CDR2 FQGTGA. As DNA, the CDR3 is TGTGCCAGCAGCTTAAATAGTGCTACCGGGGAGCTGTTTTTT. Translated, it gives CASSLNSATGELFF.

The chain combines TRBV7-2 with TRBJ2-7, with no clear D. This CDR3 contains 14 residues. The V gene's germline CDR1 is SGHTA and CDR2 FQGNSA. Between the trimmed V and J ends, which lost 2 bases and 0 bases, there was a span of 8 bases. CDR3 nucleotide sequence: TGTGCCAGCAGCTTAAGGGCGGACTCCTACGAGCAGTACTTC. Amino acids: CASSLRADSYEQYF.

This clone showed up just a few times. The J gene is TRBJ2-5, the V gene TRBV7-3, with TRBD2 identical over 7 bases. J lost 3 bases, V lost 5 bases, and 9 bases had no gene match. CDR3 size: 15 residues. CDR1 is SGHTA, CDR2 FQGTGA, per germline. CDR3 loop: CASSPNGGGEETQYF. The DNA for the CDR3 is TGTGCCAGCAGCCCCAATGGTGGGGGGGAAGAGACCCAGTACTTC.

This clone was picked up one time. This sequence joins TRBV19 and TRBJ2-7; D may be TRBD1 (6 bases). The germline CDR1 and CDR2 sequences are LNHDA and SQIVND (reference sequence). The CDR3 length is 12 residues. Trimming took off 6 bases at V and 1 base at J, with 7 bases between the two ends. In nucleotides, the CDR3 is TGTGCCAGTAGAGGACAGTCCTACGAGCAGTACTTC. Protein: CASRGQSYEQYF. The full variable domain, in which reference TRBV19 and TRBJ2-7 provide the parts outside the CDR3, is DGGITQSPKYLFRKEGQNVTLSCEQNLNHDAMYWYRQDPGQGLRLIYYSQIVNDFQKGDIAEGYSVSREKKESFPLTVTSAQKNPTAFYLCASRGQSYEQYFGPGTRLTVT.

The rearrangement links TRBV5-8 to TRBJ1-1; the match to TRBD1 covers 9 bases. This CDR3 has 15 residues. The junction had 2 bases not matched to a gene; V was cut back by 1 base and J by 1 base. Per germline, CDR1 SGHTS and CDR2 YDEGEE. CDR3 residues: CASSLLQGANTEAFF. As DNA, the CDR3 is TGTGCCAGCAGCTTGTTACAGGGGGCGAACACTGAAGCTTTCTTT.

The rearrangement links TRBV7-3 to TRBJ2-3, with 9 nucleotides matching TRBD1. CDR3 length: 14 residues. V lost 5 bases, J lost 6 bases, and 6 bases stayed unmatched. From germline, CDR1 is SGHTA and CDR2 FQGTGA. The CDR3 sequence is CASSPGQGGDTQYF. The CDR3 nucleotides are TGTGCCAGCAGCCCGGGACAGGGAGGCGATACGCAGTATTTT.

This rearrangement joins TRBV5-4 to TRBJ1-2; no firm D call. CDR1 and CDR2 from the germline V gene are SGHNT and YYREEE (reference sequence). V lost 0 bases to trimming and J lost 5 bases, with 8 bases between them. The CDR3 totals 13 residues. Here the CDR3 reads CASSLDRLYGYTF. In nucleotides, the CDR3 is TGTGCCAGCAGCTTGGACAGATTATATGGCTACACCTTC.

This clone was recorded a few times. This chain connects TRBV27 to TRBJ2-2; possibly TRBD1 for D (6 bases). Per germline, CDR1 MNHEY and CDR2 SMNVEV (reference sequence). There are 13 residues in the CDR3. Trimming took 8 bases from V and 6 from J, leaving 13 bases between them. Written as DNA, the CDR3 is TGTGCCAGCGGGTCAAGGGGGTCCGGGGAGCTGTTTTTT. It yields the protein CASGSRGSGELFF.

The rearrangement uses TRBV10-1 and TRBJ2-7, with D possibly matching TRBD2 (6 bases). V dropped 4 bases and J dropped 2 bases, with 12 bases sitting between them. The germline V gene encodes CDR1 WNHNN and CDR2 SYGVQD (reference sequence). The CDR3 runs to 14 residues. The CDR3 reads CASSGDWHPYEQYF. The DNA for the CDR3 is TGCGCCAGCAGTGGGGACTGGCACCCCTACGAGCAGTACTTC.

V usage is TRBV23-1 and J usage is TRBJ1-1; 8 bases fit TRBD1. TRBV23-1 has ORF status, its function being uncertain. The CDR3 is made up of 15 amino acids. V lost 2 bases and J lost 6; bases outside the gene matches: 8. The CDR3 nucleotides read TGCGCCAGCAGTCAAAGGACAGGGACGCACTCTGAAGCTTTCTTT. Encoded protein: CASSQRTGTHSEAFF.

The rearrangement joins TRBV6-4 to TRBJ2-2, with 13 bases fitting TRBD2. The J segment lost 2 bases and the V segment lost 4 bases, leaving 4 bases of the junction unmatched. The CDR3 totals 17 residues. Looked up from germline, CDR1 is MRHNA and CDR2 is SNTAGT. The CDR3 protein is CASSVTSGGINTGELFF. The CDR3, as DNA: TGTGCCAGCAGTGTGACTAGCGGGGGGATAAACACCGGGGAGCTGTTTTTT.

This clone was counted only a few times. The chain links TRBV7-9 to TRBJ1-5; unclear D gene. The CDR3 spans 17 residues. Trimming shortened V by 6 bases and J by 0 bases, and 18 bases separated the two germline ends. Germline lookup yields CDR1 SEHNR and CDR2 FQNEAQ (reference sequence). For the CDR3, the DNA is TGTGCCAGCAGGATACCCCGGACGGGAGATAGCAATCAGCCCCAGCATTTT. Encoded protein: CASRIPRTGDSNQPQHF.

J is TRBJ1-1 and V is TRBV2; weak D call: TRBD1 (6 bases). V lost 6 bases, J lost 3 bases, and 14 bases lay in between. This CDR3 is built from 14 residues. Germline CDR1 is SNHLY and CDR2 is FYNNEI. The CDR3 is CASRGTRGYTEAFF. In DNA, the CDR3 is TGTGCCAGCAGGGGGACAAGAGGGTACACTGAAGCTTTCTTT.

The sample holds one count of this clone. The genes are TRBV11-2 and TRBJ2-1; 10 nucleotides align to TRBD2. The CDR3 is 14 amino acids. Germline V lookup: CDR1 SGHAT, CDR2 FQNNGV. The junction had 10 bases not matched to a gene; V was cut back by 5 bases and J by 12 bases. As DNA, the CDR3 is TGTGCCAGCAGCCCCTACACACTAGCGGGGAGGCAGTTCTTC. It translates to CASSPYTLAGRQFF.